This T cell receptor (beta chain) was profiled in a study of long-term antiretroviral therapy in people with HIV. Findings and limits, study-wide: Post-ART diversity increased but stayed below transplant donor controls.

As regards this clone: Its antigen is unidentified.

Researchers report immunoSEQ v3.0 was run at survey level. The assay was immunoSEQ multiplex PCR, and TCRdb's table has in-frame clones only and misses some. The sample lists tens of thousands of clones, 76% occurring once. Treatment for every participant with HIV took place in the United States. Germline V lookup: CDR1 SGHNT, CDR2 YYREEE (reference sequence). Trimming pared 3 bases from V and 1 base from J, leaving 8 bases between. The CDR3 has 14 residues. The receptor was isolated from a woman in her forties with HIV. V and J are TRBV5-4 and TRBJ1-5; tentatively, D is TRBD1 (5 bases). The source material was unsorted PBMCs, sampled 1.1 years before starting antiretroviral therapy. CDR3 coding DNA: TGTGCCAGCAGCTACGACAGAAGCAATCAGCCCCAGCATTTT. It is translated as CASSYDRSNQPQHF.